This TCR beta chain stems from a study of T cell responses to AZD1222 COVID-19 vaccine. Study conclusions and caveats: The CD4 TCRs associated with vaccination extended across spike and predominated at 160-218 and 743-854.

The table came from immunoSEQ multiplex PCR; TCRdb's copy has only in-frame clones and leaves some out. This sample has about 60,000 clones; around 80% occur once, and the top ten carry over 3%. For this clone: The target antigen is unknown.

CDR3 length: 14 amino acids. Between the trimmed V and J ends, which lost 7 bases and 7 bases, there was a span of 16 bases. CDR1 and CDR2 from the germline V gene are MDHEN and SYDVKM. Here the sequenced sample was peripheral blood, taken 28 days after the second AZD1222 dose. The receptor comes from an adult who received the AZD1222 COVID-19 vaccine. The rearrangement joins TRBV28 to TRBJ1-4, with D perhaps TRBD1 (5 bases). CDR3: CASIDGTAGEKLFF. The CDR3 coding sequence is TGTGCCAGCATCGACGGGACTGCTGGTGAAAAACTGTTTTTT. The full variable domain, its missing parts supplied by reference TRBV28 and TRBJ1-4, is DVKVTQSSRYLVKRTGEKVFLECVQDMDHENMFWYRQDPGLGLRLIYFSYDVKMKEKGDIPEGYSVSREKKERFSLILESASTNQTSMYLCASIDGTAGEKLFFGSGTQLSVL.